Below, 5 T cell receptor beta chains from the same sample are listed, as sequenced in a study of blood T cell repertoires in COVID-19. Here immunoSEQ multiplex PCR was the method, and the copy in TCRdb shows in-frame clones only, minus some. The table includes roughly 200,000 clones, around 91% detected once. Sample: peripheral blood. Receptors were obtained from a man aged 50-59 years with acute or convalescent COVID-19.

The rearrangement links TRBV10-3 to TRBJ2-1; 15 bases are a match to TRBD2. V trimming: 7 bases; J trimming: 7 bases; junction bases outside the gene matches: 5. The CDR3 contains 15 residues. Germline lookup yields CDR1 ENHRY and CDR2 SYGVKD. The CDR3 is CAIKPGLAGGNEQFF. The CDR3 DNA follows: TGTGCCATCAAACCGGGACTAGCGGGGGGAAATGAGCAGTTCTTC.

The gene calls are TRBV6-5 and TRBJ2-2; D is unclear. Looked up from germline, CDR1 is MNHEY and CDR2 is SVGAGI. The CDR3 consists of 14 residues. V lost 8 bases and J 2 bases, leaving 12 bases between the germline ends. This CDR3 reads CASFIGGNTGELFF. The DNA for the CDR3 is TGTGCCAGCTTTATTGGCGGAAACACCGGGGAGCTGTTTTTT.

The chain carries TRBV11-2 and TRBJ1-6; unclear D gene. CDR3 size: 14 residues. V was shortened by 4 bases and J by 8 bases, with 12 bases between the two germline ends. The germline V gene encodes CDR1 SGHAT and CDR2 FQNNGV. The CDR3 sequence is CASSSGGRHSPLHF. In DNA form, the CDR3 reads TGTGCCAGCAGCTCTGGAGGGAGGCATTCACCCCTCCACTTT.

The rearrangement uses TRBV9 and TRBJ2-2; tentative D call: TRBD2 (5 bases). CDR3 length: 14 residues. CDR1 SGDLS and CDR2 YYNGEE come from the germline V gene. The V end lost 7 bases, the J end lost 2 bases, and 12 bases lay between the germline ends. This CDR3 is CASDAGINTGELFF. The DNA of the CDR3 is TGTGCCAGCGACGCCGGGATCAACACCGGGGAGCTGTTTTTT.

The V and J genes are TRBV24-1 and TRBJ2-1; 7 bases map to TRBD2. The V gene end was trimmed by 4 bases and the J gene end by 7 bases; junction bases not matched to a gene: 15. Germline CDR1 reads KGHDR; CDR2 reads SFDVKD. The CDR3 has 17 amino acids. CDR3 sequence reads: CATSDPWTRGRGNEQFF. As DNA, the CDR3 is TGTGCCACCAGTGACCCCTGGACTAGGGGCAGAGGGAATGAGCAGTTCTTC.